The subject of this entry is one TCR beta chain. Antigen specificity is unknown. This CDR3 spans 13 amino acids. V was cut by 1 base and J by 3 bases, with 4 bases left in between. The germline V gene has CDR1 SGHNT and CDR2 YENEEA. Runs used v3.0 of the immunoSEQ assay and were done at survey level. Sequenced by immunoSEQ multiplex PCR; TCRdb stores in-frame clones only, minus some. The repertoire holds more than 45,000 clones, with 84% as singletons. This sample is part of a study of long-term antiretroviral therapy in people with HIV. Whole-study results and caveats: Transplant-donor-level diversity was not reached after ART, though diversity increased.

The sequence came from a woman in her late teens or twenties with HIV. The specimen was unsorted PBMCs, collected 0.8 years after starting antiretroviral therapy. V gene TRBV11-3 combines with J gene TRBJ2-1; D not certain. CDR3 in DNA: TGTGCCAGCAGCTTAGGTGTCTACAATGAGCAGTTCTTC. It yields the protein CASSLGVYNEQFF.